The next 14 T cell receptor beta chains were all read from a single sample in a study of CD8 T cells in Susac syndrome. Reverse transcription of about 0.45 to 1 ug RNA used random hexamers. MiXCR, applied by TCRdb to the immunoSEQ multiplex PCR reads, yields one record per CDR3 protein. Of around 110,000 distinct CDR3 sequences in the sample, about 93% were seen once. Sample: CD8+ T cells from PBMCs. The receptors here all came from a human donor with Susac syndrome.

This chain links TRBV5-1 with TRBJ1-1, with D perhaps matching TRBD1 (5 bases). Trimming removed 4 bases at V and 0 bases at J, with 10 bases between. There are 14 residues in the CDR3. The germline gives CDR1 SGHRS, CDR2 YFSETQ. In DNA form, the CDR3 reads TGCGCCAGCAGCCCGGCGGGGGTGAACACTGAAGCTTTCTTT. It encodes CASSPAGVNTEAFF.

The chain links TRBV13 to TRBJ1-1, with 9 bases identical to TRBD1. The CDR3 spans 18 residues. The germline gives CDR1 PRHDT, CDR2 FYEKMQ (reference sequence). Trimming removed 4 bases from V and 1 base from J; junction bases left unmatched: 13. CDR3: CASSSVDRGSFQNTEAFF. CDR3 sequence (DNA): TGTGCCAGCAGCTCCGTAGACAGGGGGAGTTTTCAGAACACTGAAGCTTTCTTT.

V and J are TRBV27 and TRBJ2-6; TRBD1 matches 8 bases. Trimming took 7 bases from V and 2 from J; bases not matched to a gene: 4. CDR1 is MNHEY and CDR2 is SMNVEV in the germline V gene (reference sequence). The CDR3 contains 15 residues. The CDR3 reads CASKQGAAGANVLTF. CDR3 sequence (DNA): TGTGCCAGCAAGCAGGGGGCGGCTGGGGCCAACGTCCTGACTTTC.

The V and J genes are TRBV20-1 and TRBJ2-7; possibly TRBD1 for D (6 bases). CDR3 length: 13 residues. Trimming took 3 bases from V and 4 from J, leaving 13 bases between them. Looked up from germline, CDR1 is DFQATT and CDR2 is SNEGSKA (reference sequence). The CDR3 region is CSASSHREYEQYF. The CDR3 nucleotides are TGCAGTGCTAGCAGTCACAGGGAATACGAGCAGTACTTC.

The count of this clonotype is one. The rearrangement joins TRBV4-1 to TRBJ2-7; 9 bases match TRBD1. The ends lost 0 bases at V and 2 bases at J; junction bases unmatched: 8. This CDR3 contains 17 residues. CDR1 and CDR2 from the germline V gene are MGHRA and YSYEKL. The CDR3 loop is CASSQDPGQGSPYEQYF. In DNA form, the CDR3 reads TGCGCCAGCAGCCAAGACCCGGGACAGGGATCACCCTACGAGCAGTACTTC.

This chain links TRBV20-1 with TRBJ1-2; D ambiguous. Trimming removed 6 bases at V and 1 base at J, with 27 bases between. The CDR3 spans 18 residues. Germline-derived CDR1 and CDR2 are DFQATT and SNEGSKA (reference sequence). CDR3 amino acids: CSASVVLRAPIDNYGYTF. The CDR3 DNA is TGCAGTGCCAGTGTCGTTCTTCGAGCTCCGATCGATAACTATGGCTACACCTTC.

The genes are TRBV29-1 and TRBJ2-1, with D possibly matching TRBD1 (5 bases). Germline CDR1 is SQVTM and CDR2 is ANQGSEA. The CDR3 sequence is 13 residues long. The V end was cut by 3 bases, the J end by 4 bases, with 10 bases between. CDR3 nucleotide sequence: TGCAGCGTTGAGGGCGGACAATACAATGAGCAGTTCTTC. It is translated as CSVEGGQYNEQFF.

The V and J genes are TRBV6-1 and TRBJ1-5, with D hard to call. Germline V CDR1 and CDR2: MNHNS, SASEGT. Trimming cost V 1 base and J 0 bases, with 13 bases left between them. This CDR3 comprises 17 residues. CDR3: CASSEGIAGYSNQPQHF. CDR3 nucleotides: TGTGCCAGCAGTGAAGGGATTGCAGGCTATAGCAATCAGCCCCAGCATTTT.

This chain joins TRBV19 and TRBJ2-1; 7 bases line up with TRBD1. V shed 3 bases and J 2 bases; nucleotides not matched to a gene: 4. Germline loops: CDR1 LNHDA, CDR2 SQIVND (reference sequence). The CDR3 has 15 residues. CDR3 nucleotides: TGTGCCAGTAGTATTGAGGGGGCCGCCTACAATGAGCAGTTCTTC. It yields the protein CASSIEGAAYNEQFF.

This chain uses TRBV10-2 with TRBJ2-5, with 8 bases that match TRBD1. This CDR3 has 16 residues. The germline gives CDR1 WSHSY, CDR2 SAAADI. Losses at the gene ends were 4 bases for V and 1 base for J; bases not matched to a gene: 8. The CDR3 reads CASSGVLQGAQETQYF. CDR3 bases: TGCGCCAGCAGTGGGGTCCTGCAGGGGGCCCAAGAGACCCAGTACTTC.

The V call is TRBV7-6, the J call TRBJ1-1; a possible D gene is TRBD1 (5 bases). Germline V gene data show CDR1 as SGHVS and CDR2 as FNYEAQ. This CDR3 is built from 16 residues. Trimming pared 0 bases from V and 1 base from J, leaving 12 bases between. CDR3 sequence (DNA): TGTGCCAGCAGCTTAGCGGCAGGGCCCGGGAACACTGAAGCTTTCTTT. Its translation is CASSLAAGPGNTEAFF.

The V call is TRBV20-1, the J call TRBJ2-3; 12 nucleotides line up with TRBD2. The CDR3 contains 20 residues. The V gene's germline CDR1 is DFQATT and CDR2 SNEGSKA (reference sequence). Trimming took 1 base from V and 4 from J; bases not matched to a gene: 18. The CDR3 DNA reads TGCAGTGCTAGAGGCAGAATGACTAGCGGGGGCCCAAAGGTGGCAGATACGCAGTATTTT. This translates into CSARGRMTSGGPKVADTQYF.

The gene calls are TRBV30 and TRBJ1-1, with TRBD1 matching over 7 bases. Trimming at V came to 1 base and at J to 1 base, leaving 6 bases not matched to a gene. The CDR3 length is 15 residues. Germline V gene sequence: CDR1 GTSNPN, CDR2 SVGIG (reference sequence). CDR3 in amino acids: CAWSDLPGGNTEAFF. The CDR3 coding sequence is TGTGCCTGGAGTGATCTACCAGGGGGGAACACTGAAGCTTTCTTT. The full variable domain, in which reference TRBV30 and TRBJ1-1 provide the parts outside the CDR3, is SQTIHQWPATLVQPVGSPLSLECTVEGTSNPNLYWYRQAAGRGLQLLFYSVGIGQISSEVPQNLSASRPQDRQFILSSKKLLLSDSGFYLCAWSDLPGGNTEAFFGQGTRLTVV.

This clonotype was detected once. This chain links TRBV9 with TRBJ2-2, with D hard to call. The CDR3 is 13 residues long. V shed 6 bases and J shed 2 bases, with 8 bases lying between them. Germline CDR1 and CDR2: SGDLS and YYNGEE. The CDR3 sequence is CASTPTNTGELFF. CDR3 DNA: TGTGCCAGCACCCCTACCAACACCGGGGAGCTGTTTTTT.